A single sample gave rise to the 27 T cell receptor beta chains below, sequenced in a study of blood T cell repertoires in COVID-19. TCRdb's copy holds only in-frame clones and misses some; the assay was immunoSEQ multiplex PCR. The data show approximately 47,000 clones, more than 75% seen once. Sequencing was performed on peripheral blood. All receptors derive from a woman older than 75 with COVID-19, enrolled during active disease.

The rearrangement uses TRBV5-6 and TRBJ1-5, with D maybe TRBD1 (5 bases). Germline CDR1 and CDR2: SGHDT and YYEEEE. The CDR3 extends over 16 amino acids. The V end was cut by 2 bases, the J end by 7 bases, with 19 bases between. The CDR3: CASSFGMGRAGQPQHF. In DNA form, the CDR3 reads TGTGCCAGCAGCTTCGGAATGGGCAGGGCAGGCCAGCCCCAGCATTTT. The entire variable domain, with the rest obtained from reference TRBV5-6 and TRBJ1-5, is as follows: DAGVTQSPTHLIKTRGQQVTLRCSPKSGHDTVSWYQQALGQGPQFIFQYYEEEERQRGNFPDRFSGHQFPNYSSELNVNALLLGDSALYLCASSFGMGRAGQPQHFGDGTRLSIL.

The CDR3 sequence: CASSYLGSGSYNEQFF. Written as DNA, the CDR3 is TGTGCCAGCAGTTACCTCGGTAGCGGGTCATACAATGAGCAGTTCTTC. The chain recombines TRBV6-2 or TRBV6-3 with TRBJ2-1, with 7 nucleotides matching TRBD2. J gave up 4 bases and V 2 bases, and 8 bases lay outside the gene matches. Germline assignment: CDR1 MNHEY and CDR2 SVGEGT. This CDR3 region has 16 residues.

This sequence joins TRBV30 and TRBJ1-6, with D perhaps TRBD1 (6 bases). The CDR3 covers 12 residues. Germline-derived CDR1 and CDR2 are GTSNPN and SVGIG (reference sequence). Trimming took off 2 bases at V and 10 bases at J, with 9 bases between the two ends. The CDR3 DNA follows: TGTGCCTGGAGTAGGGGGGGGTCACCCCTCCACTTT. It is translated as CAWSRGGSPLHF.

This clone was counted a single time. The genes are TRBV5-1 and TRBJ1-3; 7 nucleotides align to TRBD1. Germline CDR1 SGHRS, CDR2 YFSETQ. V lost 0 bases to trimming and J lost 0 bases; unmatched junction nucleotides: 3. The CDR3 is 16 amino acids. The CDR3 sequence is CASSLGGTVSGNTIYF. The CDR3 region has the DNA TGCGCCAGCAGCTTGGGCGGGACAGTCTCTGGAAACACCATATATTTT.

J is TRBJ2-5 and V is TRBV5-5, with 7 bases matching TRBD2. The V gene's germline CDR1 is SGHKS and CDR2 YYEKEE (reference sequence). J lost 2 bases, V lost 4 bases, and 23 bases had no gene match. The CDR3 is made up of 20 amino acids. CDR3 coding DNA: TGTGCCAGCAGCCTACCACCTATCACCGGTTTCGGGACTATTCAAGAGACCCAGTACTTC. Amino acids: CASSLPPITGFGTIQETQYF.

The V call is TRBV5-1, the J call TRBJ2-1, with D maybe TRBD2 (5 bases). CDR1 SGHRS and CDR2 YFSETQ come from the germline V gene. CDR3 length equals 15 residues. With 0 bases removed from V and 2 bases from J, the gap between germline ends came to 9 bases. CDR3 protein: CASSLGGSTYNEQFF. The CDR3 DNA reads as TGCGCCAGCAGCTTGGGCGGGTCCACCTACAATGAGCAGTTCTTC. The full variable domain, its missing parts supplied by reference TRBV5-1 and TRBJ2-1, is KAGVTQTPRYLIKTRGQQVTLSCSPISGHRSVSWYQQTPGQGLQFLFEYFSETQRNKGNFPGRFSGRQFSNSRSEMNVSTLELGDSALYLCASSLGGSTYNEQFFGPGTRLTVL.

The chain recombines TRBV9 with TRBJ2-3; D is unclear. This CDR3 spans 12 amino acids. V lost 3 bases and J lost 5, with 7 bases in between. CDR1 is SGDLS, CDR2 YYNGEE, per germline. The CDR3 loop reads CASSAVLDTQYF. The CDR3 DNA reads as TGTGCCAGCAGCGCTGTTCTAGATACGCAGTATTTT.

The chain employs TRBV9 and TRBJ1-1, with D uncertain. Germline-derived CDR1 and CDR2 are SGDLS and YYNGEE. Trimming pared 6 bases from V and 2 bases from J, leaving 14 bases between. The CDR3 has 14 residues. For the CDR3, the DNA is TGTGCCAGCACGCGTACAGACCAAAACACTGAAGCTTTCTTT. Translating gives CASTRTDQNTEAFF.

This chain joins TRBV7-8 and TRBJ1-1; D is ambiguous. Germline CDR1 reads SGHVS; CDR2 reads FQNEAQ. CDR3 size: 14 residues. Trimming removed 4 bases from V and 5 bases from J, with 14 bases in between. The CDR3 region is CASSSLSSGTEAFF. CDR3 coding DNA: TGTGCCAGCAGCTCCCTTTCCTCGGGGACTGAAGCTTTCTTT.

This clone was seen a handful of times. The chain is built from TRBV18 and TRBJ1-6, with D uncertain. Germline CDR1 KGHSH, CDR2 LQKENI. The CDR3 runs 18 residues. V shed 6 bases and J shed 0 bases, with 18 bases lying between them. The chain's CDR3 is CASSQDSVYGSYNSPLHF. The CDR3 bases are TGTGCCAGCTCTCAAGACTCCGTCTACGGCTCCTATAATTCACCCCTCCACTTT.

This chain links TRBV29-1 with TRBJ1-2, with TRBD1 as a possible D gene (5 bases). V lost 3 bases to trimming and J lost 4 bases, with 15 bases between them. The CDR3 has 14 amino acids. Germline loops: CDR1 SQVTM, CDR2 ANQGSEA. In DNA, the CDR3 is TGCAGCGTTGAGGCCCAGGGATGGGCCTATGGCTACACCTTC. It translates to CSVEAQGWAYGYTF.

The chain carries TRBV25-1 and TRBJ1-2; D call uncertain. The length of the CDR3 is 12 residues. Germline-derived CDR1 and CDR2 are MGHDK and SYGVNS. Trimming took 2 bases from V and 8 from J, leaving 9 bases between them. For the CDR3, the DNA is TGTGCCAGCAGTGAACGTCGGAGGGGCTACACCTTC. Its protein is CASSERRRGYTF.

The chain joins TRBV29-1 to TRBJ2-7; D perhaps matches TRBD2 (6 bases). The CDR3 has 13 residues. V was trimmed by 7 bases and J by 0 bases, leaving 13 bases between them. Germline V lookup: CDR1 SQVTM, CDR2 ANQGSEA. The CDR3 is CSAGRSNSYEQYF. The CDR3 DNA reads TGCAGCGCTGGGAGGAGTAACTCCTACGAGCAGTACTTC.

V and J are TRBV21-1 and TRBJ2-5; the table's D call of TRBD2 was not tested on the DNA. TRBV21-1 is noted as a pseudogene. The CDR3 has 17 amino acids. The CDR3 region is CASSKEGWSHGRETQYF. The DNA of the CDR3 is TGTGCCAGCAGCAAAGAGGGCTGGTCCCACGGGAGAGAGACCCAGTACTTC.

This chain's CDR3 is CASIPRTSTYEQYF. As DNA, the CDR3 is TGTGCCAGCATCCCGCGGACAAGTACCTACGAGCAGTACTTC. This sequence joins TRBV7-8 and TRBJ2-7; D is possibly TRBD1 (5 bases). Trimming cost V 7 bases and J 2 bases, with 15 bases left between them. CDR1 and CDR2 (germline): SGHVS, FQNEAQ. The CDR3 is 14 residues long.

The chain is built from TRBV5-1 and TRBJ1-2; 7 bases align to TRBD1. The J segment lost 1 base and the V segment lost 6 bases, leaving 6 bases of the junction unmatched. The CDR3 has 14 residues. Germline-derived CDR1 and CDR2 are SGHRS and YFSETQ. For the CDR3, the DNA is TGCGCCAGCACCTCGGGACAGAATAACTATGGCTACACCTTC. Protein product: CASTSGQNNYGYTF.

V gene TRBV27 combines with J gene TRBJ1-2, with D tentatively TRBD1 (6 bases). Germline V gives CDR1 MNHEY, CDR2 SMNVEV (reference sequence). Trimming removed 2 bases from V and 2 bases from J, with 12 bases in between. The CDR3 has 15 residues. The CDR3: CASSLKGGANYGYTF. The CDR3 DNA follows: TGTGCCAGCAGTTTAAAGGGGGGGGCAAACTATGGCTACACCTTC.

This chain links TRBV5-4 with TRBJ2-5, with no clear D. The CDR3 spans 15 residues. V dropped 4 bases and J dropped 2 bases, with 15 bases sitting between them. Germline CDR1 SGHNT, CDR2 YYREEE (reference sequence). The CDR3 region is CASSPSLRNQETQYF. CDR3 DNA sequence: TGTGCCAGCAGCCCGAGTCTGCGGAATCAAGAGACCCAGTACTTC.

The chain is built from TRBV5-5 and TRBJ2-7, with 10 bases that match TRBD1. With 1 base clipped from V and 5 bases from J, the junction kept 6 bases outside the gene matches. The CDR3 covers 15 residues. Germline V gene sequence: CDR1 SGHKS, CDR2 YYEKEE (reference sequence). The CDR3 DNA reads TGTGCCAGCAGCTTGCCCGGGACAGGGGCCCACGAGCAGTACTTC. It is translated as CASSLPGTGAHEQYF. Based on the CDR3 plus reference TRBV5-5 and TRBJ2-7, the full variable domain is DAGVTQSPTHLIKTRGQQVTLRCSPISGHKSVSWYQQVLGQGPQFIFQYYEKEERGRGNFPDRFSARQFPNYSSELNVNALLLGDSALYLCASSLPGTGAHEQYFGPGTRLTVT.

This clone has a handful of counts. The chain uses TRBV28 and TRBJ1-2, with 7 bases fitting TRBD1. Trimming cost V 3 bases and J 5 bases; bases outside gene matches: 6. This CDR3 spans 14 amino acids. CDR1 is MDHEN, CDR2 SYDVKM, per germline. The CDR3 loop reads CASSFEGAGYGYTF. DNA of the CDR3: TGTGCCAGCAGTTTTGAGGGGGCAGGGTATGGCTACACCTTC.

The genes are TRBV5-6 and TRBJ2-1; D perhaps matches TRBD2 (5 bases). In germline, CDR1 is SGHDT, CDR2 YYEEEE. Trimming stripped 0 bases from V and 12 bases from J, with 25 bases between. This CDR3 spans 17 amino acids. The CDR3 region is CASSLGLGSVLRDGQFF. CDR3 DNA sequence: TGTGCCAGCAGCTTGGGGCTTGGGTCGGTTCTGAGGGATGGGCAGTTCTTC.

V and J are TRBV7-9 and TRBJ1-2; possible D gene TRBD1, 5 bases. V shed 5 bases and J shed 3 bases, with 13 bases lying between them. The V gene's germline CDR1 is SEHNR and CDR2 FQNEAQ (reference sequence). The CDR3 loop spans 14 amino acids. The CDR3 DNA is TGTGCCAGCAGCCCTGGGGGAGGGGACTATGGCTACACCTTC. Translating it yields CASSPGGGDYGYTF. Together with reference TRBV7-9 and TRBJ1-2, the CDR3 gives the full variable domain: DTGVSQNPRHKITKRGQNVTFRCDPISEHNRLYWYRQTLGQGPEFLTYFQNEAQLEKSRLLSDRFSAERPKGSFSTLEIQRTEQGDSAMYLCASSPGGGDYGYTFGSGTRLTVV.

The chain is built from TRBV7-2 and TRBJ2-7; 7 positions match TRBD2. The CDR3 runs to 13 residues. Germline V lookup: CDR1 SGHTA, CDR2 FQGNSA. The V segment lost 5 bases and the J segment 3 bases; nucleotides outside the gene matches: 4. The CDR3 reads CASSRSGNYEQYF. The CDR3 coding sequence is TGTGCCAGCAGCCGGAGCGGGAACTACGAGCAGTACTTC.

The V gene is TRBV6-5, the J gene TRBJ2-2; 9 nucleotides agree with TRBD1. The germline gives CDR1 MNHEY, CDR2 SVGAGI. Trimming removed 5 bases from V and 7 bases from J; junction bases left unmatched: 8. This CDR3 contains 15 residues. CDR3 sequence reads: CASSPHGTGIGELFF. CDR3 DNA sequence: TGTGCCAGCAGTCCCCATGGGACAGGGATCGGGGAGCTGTTTTTT.

This clone was recorded once. This chain connects TRBV6-4 to TRBJ1-2, with 8 bases identical to TRBD1. The CDR3 totals 15 residues. J lost 3 bases, V lost 6 bases, and 9 bases had no gene match. Germline V gene lookup returns CDR1 MRHNA and CDR2 SNTAGT. CDR3 nucleotide sequence: TGTGCCAGCAGGCCAGATGGACAGGGTTACTATGGCTACACCTTC. Encoded protein: CASRPDGQGYYGYTF.

The gene calls are TRBV6-5 and TRBJ1-4; tentatively, D is TRBD1 (6 bases). V was trimmed by 5 bases and J by 0 bases, leaving 10 bases between them. Germline values: CDR1 MNHEY, CDR2 SVGAGI. The CDR3 is 15 residues long. CDR3 nucleotides: TGTGCCAGCAGTCCCGGGACACCAACTAATGAAAAACTGTTTTTT. Its protein is CASSPGTPTNEKLFF.

The CDR3 loop reads CASSLDRGTEAFF. CDR3 sequence (DNA): TGTGCCAGCAGCCTGGACAGGGGCACTGAAGCTTTCTTT. J is TRBJ1-1 and V is TRBV11-2; the match to TRBD1 covers 9 bases. Germline CDR1 is SGHAT and CDR2 is FQNNGV. This CDR3 has 13 residues. J lost 4 bases, V lost 5 bases, and 2 bases had no gene match.